Reported below is one TCR beta chain. Its antigen remains unidentified. These data belong to a study of early stage breast cancer tumors. TCRdb's table, derived via immunoSEQ multiplex PCR, lists solely in-frame clones and lacks some. The table records 28,000 or so clones, almost 75% of them present only once. Study-wide results and limits: Comparing each tissue with blood distinguished tumor from normal in 14 of 16 patients.

CDR3 length: 18 amino acids. V gave up 4 bases and J gave up 1 base, with 23 bases separating them. Germline V gene lookup returns CDR1 SGDLS and CDR2 YYNGEE. The TCR originated in a person aged 35 to 50 with breast cancer. This rearrangement joins TRBV9 to TRBJ1-1, with D possibly TRBD1 on 5 matching bases. Sequencing input: blood. CDR3 loop: CASSPRGVVGRRNTEAFF. CDR3 coding DNA: TGTGCCAGCAGCCCTCGAGGTGTGGTGGGGCGTAGGAACACTGAAGCTTTCTTT. Using reference TRBV9 and TRBJ1-1 for the parts outside the CDR3, the full variable domain is DSGVTQTPKHLITATGQRVTLRCSPRSGDLSVYWYQQSLDQGLQFLIQYYNGEERAKGNILERFSAQQFPDLHSELNLSSLELGDSALYFCASSPRGVVGRRNTEAFFGQGTRLTVV.